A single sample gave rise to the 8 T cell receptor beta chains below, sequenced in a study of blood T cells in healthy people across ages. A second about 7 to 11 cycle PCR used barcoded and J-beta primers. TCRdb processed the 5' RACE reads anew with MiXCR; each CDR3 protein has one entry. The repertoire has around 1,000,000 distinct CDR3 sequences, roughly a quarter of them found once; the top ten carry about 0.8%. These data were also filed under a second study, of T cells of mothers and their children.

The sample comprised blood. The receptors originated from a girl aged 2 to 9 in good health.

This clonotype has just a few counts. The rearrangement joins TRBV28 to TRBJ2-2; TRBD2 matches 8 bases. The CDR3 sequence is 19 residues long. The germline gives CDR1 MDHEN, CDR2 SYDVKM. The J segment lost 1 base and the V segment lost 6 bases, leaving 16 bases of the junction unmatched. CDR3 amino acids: CASSSDPSAAGENTGELFF. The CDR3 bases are TGTGCCAGCAGCAGTGACCCCTCGGCAGCGGGAGAGAACACCGGGGAGCTGTTTTTT.

The CDR3 nucleotides read TGTGCCAGCAGCTTGGGTTTGGGGCATCAAGCTAACTATGGCTACACCTTC. Protein product: CASSLGLGHQANYGYTF. The rearrangement uses TRBV7-2 and TRBJ1-2; D possibly corresponds to TRBD1 (5 bases). The CDR3 sequence is 17 residues long. Trimming stripped 3 bases from V and 0 bases from J, with 17 bases between. Per the germline V gene, CDR1 is SGHTA and CDR2 is FQGNSA.

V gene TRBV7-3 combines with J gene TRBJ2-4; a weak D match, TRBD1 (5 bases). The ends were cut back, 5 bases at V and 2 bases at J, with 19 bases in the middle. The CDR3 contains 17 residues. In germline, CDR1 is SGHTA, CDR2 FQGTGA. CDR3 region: CASSQSRQTGTKNIQYF. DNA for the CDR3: TGTGCCAGCAGCCAATCCCGACAGACCGGCACCAAAAACATTCAGTACTTC.

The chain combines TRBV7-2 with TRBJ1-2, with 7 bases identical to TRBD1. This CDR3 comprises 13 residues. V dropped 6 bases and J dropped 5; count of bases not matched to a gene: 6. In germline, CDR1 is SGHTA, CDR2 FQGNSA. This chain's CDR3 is CASSLDREYGYTF. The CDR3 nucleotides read TGTGCCAGCAGTCTTGACAGGGAGTATGGCTACACCTTC.

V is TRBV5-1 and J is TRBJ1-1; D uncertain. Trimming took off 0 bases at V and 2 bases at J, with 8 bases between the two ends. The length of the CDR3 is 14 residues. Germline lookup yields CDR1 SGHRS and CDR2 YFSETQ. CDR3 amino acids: CASSLASGNTEAFF. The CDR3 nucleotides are TGCGCCAGCAGCTTGGCGTCAGGCAACACTGAAGCTTTCTTT.

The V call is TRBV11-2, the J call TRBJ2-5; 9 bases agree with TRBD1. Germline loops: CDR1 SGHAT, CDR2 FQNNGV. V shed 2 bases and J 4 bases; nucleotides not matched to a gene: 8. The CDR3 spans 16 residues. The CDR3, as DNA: TGTGCCAGCAGCTTAACGGGACAGGGTAGTTTAGAGACCCAGTACTTC. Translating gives CASSLTGQGSLETQYF.

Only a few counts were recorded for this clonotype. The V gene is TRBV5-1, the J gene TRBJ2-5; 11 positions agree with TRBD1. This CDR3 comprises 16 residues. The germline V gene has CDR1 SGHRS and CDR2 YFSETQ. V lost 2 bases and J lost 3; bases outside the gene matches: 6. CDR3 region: CASSLAGTGGEETQYF. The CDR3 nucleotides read TGCGCCAGCAGCTTAGCAGGGACAGGGGGTGAAGAGACCCAGTACTTC.

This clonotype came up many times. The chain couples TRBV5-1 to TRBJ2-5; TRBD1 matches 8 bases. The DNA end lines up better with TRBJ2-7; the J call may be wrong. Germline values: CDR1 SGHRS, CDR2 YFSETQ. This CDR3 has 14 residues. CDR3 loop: CASSLSQGAHEQYF. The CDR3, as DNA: TGCGCCAGCAGCTTGTCCCAGGGGGCCCACGAGCAGTACTTC.